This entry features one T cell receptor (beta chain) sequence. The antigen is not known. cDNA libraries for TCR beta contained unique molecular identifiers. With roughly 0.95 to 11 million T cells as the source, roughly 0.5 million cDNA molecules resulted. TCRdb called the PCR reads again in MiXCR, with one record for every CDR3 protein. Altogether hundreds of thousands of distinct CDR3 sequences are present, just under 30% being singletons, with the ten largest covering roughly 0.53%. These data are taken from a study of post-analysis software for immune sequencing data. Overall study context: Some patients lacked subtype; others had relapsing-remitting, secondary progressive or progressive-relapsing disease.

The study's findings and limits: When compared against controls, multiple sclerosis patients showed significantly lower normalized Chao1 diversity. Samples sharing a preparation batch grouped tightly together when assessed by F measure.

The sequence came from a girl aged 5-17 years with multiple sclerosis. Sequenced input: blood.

The CDR3 region has the DNA TGTGCCAGCAGCCTCTCACAGAGAACCTACTATGGCTACACCTTC. As protein: CASSLSQRTYYGYTF. The genes are TRBV5-5 and TRBJ1-2; the D is unclear. Germline-derived CDR1 and CDR2 are SGHKS and YYEKEE (reference sequence). There are 15 residues in the CDR3. Trimming pared 4 bases from V and 3 bases from J, leaving 16 bases between.